This T cell receptor (beta chain) was observed in a study of blood T cells in healthy people across ages. PCR was performed a second time for about 7 to 12 cycles using a sample-barcoded 5' primer and a J-beta primer mix. Each cDNA was tagged by a template-switch adaptor containing 12 random nucleotides. TCRdb re-derived calls from the 5' RACE reads in MiXCR, one entry per CDR3 protein. The data contain 1.8 million or so distinct CDR3 sequences, about two fifths of them singletons. Germline loops: CDR1 DFQATT, CDR2 SNEGSKA (reference sequence). The CDR3 is 13 amino acids. V lost 2 bases and J lost 7, with 11 bases in between.

The chain recombines TRBV20-1 with TRBJ1-4; TRBD1 is a possible D gene (5 bases). The TCR sequence derives from a human donor in good health. The specimen sequenced was blood. The CDR3 nucleotides read TGCAGTGCTAGATCGGGGACTTTTGAAAAACTGTTTTTT. Protein: CSARSGTFEKLFF.